Presented here are 2 T cell receptor beta chains from one specimen sequenced in a study of shared clonotypes between healthy human individuals. Naive CD8 cells comprised CD45RO-negative, CCR7-positively selected cells, excluding terminally differentiated effector memory CD45RA+ cells. The method was immunoSEQ multiplex PCR; TCRdb's version includes in-frame clones alone and lacks a portion of them. Of about 1,900,000 clones in the sample, just under 95% are singletons; the top ten hold more than 0.9%. Sequencing used naive CD8+ T cells sorted from blood. The receptors were sampled from a man aged 18 to 35 in good health.

The chain carries TRBV2 and TRBJ2-7; D call uncertain. The CDR3 loop spans 14 amino acids. Germline CDR1 is SNHLY and CDR2 is FYNNEI. Trimming pared 3 bases from V and 2 bases from J, leaving 11 bases between. Here the CDR3 DNA reads TGTGCCAGCAGTGAGTGGCCGCCTACCTACGAGCAGTACTTC. It is translated as CASSEWPPTYEQYF.

This clone appeared a single time. This rearrangement joins TRBV19 to TRBJ1-5; 10 bases match TRBD1. Per germline, CDR1 LNHDA and CDR2 SQIVND (reference sequence). V lost 5 bases to trimming and J lost 7 bases; unmatched junction nucleotides: 2. This CDR3 comprises 13 residues. This CDR3 is CASSGDRGQPQHF. The CDR3 nucleotides read TGTGCCAGTAGTGGGGACAGGGGACAGCCCCAGCATTTT.